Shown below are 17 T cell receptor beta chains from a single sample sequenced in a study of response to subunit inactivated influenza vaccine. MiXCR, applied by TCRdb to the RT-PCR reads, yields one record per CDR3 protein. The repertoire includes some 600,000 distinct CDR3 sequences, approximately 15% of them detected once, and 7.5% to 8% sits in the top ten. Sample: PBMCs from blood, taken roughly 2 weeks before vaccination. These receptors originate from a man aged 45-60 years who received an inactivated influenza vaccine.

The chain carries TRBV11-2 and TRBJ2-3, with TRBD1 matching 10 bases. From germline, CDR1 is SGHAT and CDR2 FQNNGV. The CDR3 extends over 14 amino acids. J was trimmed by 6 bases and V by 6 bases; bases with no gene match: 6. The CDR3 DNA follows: TGTGCCAGCAGGCGACAGGGGGCCCGGGATACGCAGTATTTT. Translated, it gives CASRRQGARDTQYF.

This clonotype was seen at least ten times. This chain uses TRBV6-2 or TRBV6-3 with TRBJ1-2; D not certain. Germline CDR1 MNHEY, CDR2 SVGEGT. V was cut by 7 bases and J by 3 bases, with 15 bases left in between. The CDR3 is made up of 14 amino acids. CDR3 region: CASTLRTDYYGYTF. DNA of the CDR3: TGTGCCAGCACTCTTAGGACCGACTACTATGGCTACACCTTC.

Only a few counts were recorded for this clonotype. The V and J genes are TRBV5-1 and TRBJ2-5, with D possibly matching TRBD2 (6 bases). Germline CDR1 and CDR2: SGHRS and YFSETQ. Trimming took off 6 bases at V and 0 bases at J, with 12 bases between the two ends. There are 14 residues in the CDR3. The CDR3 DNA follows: TGCGCCAGCAACGTTGGGGGGAACCAAGAGACCCAGTACTTC. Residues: CASNVGGNQETQYF.

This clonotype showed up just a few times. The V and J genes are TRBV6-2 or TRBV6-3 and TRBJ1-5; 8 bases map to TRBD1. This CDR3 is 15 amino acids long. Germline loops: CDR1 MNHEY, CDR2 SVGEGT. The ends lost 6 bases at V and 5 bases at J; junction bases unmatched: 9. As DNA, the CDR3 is TGTGCCAGCAGCAGGGGACAGGAGCACTATCAGCCCCAGCATTTT. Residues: CASSRGQEHYQPQHF.

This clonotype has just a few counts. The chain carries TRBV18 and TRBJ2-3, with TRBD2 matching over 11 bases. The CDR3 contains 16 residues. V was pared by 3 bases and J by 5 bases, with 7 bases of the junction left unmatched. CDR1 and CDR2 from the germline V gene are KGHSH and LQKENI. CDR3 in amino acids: CASSPVAGGPGDTQYF. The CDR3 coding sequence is TGTGCCAGCTCACCGGTAGCGGGGGGGCCTGGAGATACGCAGTATTTT.

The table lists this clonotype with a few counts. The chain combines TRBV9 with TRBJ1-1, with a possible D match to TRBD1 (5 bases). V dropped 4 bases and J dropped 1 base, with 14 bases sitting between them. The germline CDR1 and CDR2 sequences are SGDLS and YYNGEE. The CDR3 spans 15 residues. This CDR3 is CASSPHGRGNTEAFF. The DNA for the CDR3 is TGTGCCAGCAGCCCACACGGTAGGGGGAACACTGAAGCTTTCTTT.

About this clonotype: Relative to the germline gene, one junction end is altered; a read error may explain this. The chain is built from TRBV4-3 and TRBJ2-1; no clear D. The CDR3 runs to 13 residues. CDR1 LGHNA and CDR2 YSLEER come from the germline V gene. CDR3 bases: TGCGCCACCAGCCGCGAACTGAACAATGAGCAGTTCTTC. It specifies CATSRELNNEQFF.

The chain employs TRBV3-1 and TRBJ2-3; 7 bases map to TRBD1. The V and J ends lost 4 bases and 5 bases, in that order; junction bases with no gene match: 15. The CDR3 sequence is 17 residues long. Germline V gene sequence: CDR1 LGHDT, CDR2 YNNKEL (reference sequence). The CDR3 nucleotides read TGTGCCAGCAGCCTCCCTAGACCGGGACAGAGGGGAGATACGCAGTATTTT. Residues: CASSLPRPGQRGDTQYF.

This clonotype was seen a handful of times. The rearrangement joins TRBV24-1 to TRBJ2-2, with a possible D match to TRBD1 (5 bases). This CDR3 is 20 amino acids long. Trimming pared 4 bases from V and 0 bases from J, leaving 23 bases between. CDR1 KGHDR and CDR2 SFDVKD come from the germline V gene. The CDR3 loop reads CATSDRIPRADSSNTGELFF. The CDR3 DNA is TGTGCCACCAGTGACCGGATACCAAGAGCCGACAGTTCGAACACCGGGGAGCTGTTTTTT.

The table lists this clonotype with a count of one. This chain's CDR3 is CASIGSAGVRGEQFF. The CDR3 DNA reads as TGTGCCAGCATCGGATCAGCGGGAGTTCGTGGTGAGCAGTTCTTC. The V gene is TRBV9, the J gene TRBJ2-1; 8 nucleotides align to TRBD2. The CDR3 sequence is 15 residues long. The germline V gene has CDR1 SGDLS and CDR2 YYNGEE. Unmatched junction bases numbered 14, after V lost 6 bases and J lost 9 bases.

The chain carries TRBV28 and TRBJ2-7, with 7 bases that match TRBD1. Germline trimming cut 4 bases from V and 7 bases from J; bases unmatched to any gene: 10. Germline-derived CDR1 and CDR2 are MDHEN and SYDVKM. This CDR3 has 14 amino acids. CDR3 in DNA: TGTGCCAGCAGTTACCTGGGACAGTCAAGGGAGCAGTACTTC. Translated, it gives CASSYLGQSREQYF.

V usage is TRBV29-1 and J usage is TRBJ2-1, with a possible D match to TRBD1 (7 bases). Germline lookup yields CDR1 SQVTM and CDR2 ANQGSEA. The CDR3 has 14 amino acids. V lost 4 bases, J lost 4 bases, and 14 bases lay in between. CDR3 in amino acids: CSVGDSGGYNEQFF. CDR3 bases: TGCAGCGTTGGCGACTCAGGGGGGTACAATGAGCAGTTCTTC.

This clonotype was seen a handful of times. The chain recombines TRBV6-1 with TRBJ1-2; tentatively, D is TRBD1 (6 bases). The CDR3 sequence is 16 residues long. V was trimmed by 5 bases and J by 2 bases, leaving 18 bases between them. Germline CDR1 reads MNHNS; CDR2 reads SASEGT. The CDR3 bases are TGTGCCAGCAGTCTTAAGACAGGTCCTATCAACTATGGCTACACCTTC. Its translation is CASSLKTGPINYGYTF.

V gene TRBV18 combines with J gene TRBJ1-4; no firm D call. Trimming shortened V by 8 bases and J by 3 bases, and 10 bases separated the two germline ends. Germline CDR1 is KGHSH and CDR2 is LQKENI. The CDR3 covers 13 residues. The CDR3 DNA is TGTGCCAGCCGGCCCGGCTCTAATGAAAAACTGTTTTTT. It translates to CASRPGSNEKLFF. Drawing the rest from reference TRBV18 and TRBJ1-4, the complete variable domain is NAGVMQNPRHLVRRRGQEARLRCSPMKGHSHVYWYRQLPEEGLKFMVYLQKENIIDESGMPKERFSAEFPKEGPSILRIQQVVRGDSAAYFCASRPGSNEKLFFGSGTQLSVL.

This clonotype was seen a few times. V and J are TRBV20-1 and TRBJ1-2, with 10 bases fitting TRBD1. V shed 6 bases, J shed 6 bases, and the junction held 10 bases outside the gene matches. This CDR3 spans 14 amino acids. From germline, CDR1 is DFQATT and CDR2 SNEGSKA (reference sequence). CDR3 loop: CSAPSGTGANGYTF. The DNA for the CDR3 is TGCAGTGCCCCTTCCGGGACAGGGGCAAATGGCTACACCTTC.

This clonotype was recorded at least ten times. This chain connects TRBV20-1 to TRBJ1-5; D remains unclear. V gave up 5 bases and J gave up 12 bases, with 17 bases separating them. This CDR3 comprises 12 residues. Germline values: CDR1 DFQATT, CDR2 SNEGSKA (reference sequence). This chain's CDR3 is CSALTTASLQHF. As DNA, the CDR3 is TGCAGTGCTCTCACTACAGCTTCGCTCCAGCATTTT.

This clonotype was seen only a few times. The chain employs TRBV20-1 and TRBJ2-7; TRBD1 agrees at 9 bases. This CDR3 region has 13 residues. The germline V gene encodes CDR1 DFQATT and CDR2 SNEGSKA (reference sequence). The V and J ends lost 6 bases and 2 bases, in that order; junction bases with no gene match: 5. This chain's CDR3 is CSAKGDRAYEQYF. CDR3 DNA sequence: TGCAGTGCAAAAGGGGACAGGGCCTACGAGCAGTACTTC.